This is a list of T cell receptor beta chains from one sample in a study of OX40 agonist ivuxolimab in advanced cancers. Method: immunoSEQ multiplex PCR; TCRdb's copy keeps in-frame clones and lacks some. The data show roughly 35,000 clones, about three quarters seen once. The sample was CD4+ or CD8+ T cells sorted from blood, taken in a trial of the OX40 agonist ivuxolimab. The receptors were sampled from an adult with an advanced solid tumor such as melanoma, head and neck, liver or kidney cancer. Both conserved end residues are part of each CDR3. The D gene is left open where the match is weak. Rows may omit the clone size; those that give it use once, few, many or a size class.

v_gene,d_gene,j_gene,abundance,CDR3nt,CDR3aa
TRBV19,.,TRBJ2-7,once,TGTGCCAGTAGTATATATACAGGGAACGAGCAGTACTTC,CASSIYTGNEQYF
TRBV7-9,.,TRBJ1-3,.,TGTGCCAGCACCGAACGGGACGTCCGAAACACCATATATTTT,CASTERDVRNTIYF
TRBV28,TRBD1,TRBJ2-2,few,TGTGCCAGCAGTTTGTCGCAGGGGGCGACCGGGGAGCTGTTTTTT,CASSLSQGATGELFF
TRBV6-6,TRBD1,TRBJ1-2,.,TGTGCCAGCAGCAACGGTGAGGGGGCCAGTAACTATGGCTACACCTTC,CASSNGEGASNYGYTF
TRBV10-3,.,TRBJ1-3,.,TGTGCCATCACCTACAGGGTCGGAGACACCATATATTTT,CAITYRVGDTIYF
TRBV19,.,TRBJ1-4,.,TGTGCCAGTAGTATAGATGGATTAGGTGGAAAACTGTTTTTT,CASSIDGLGGKLFF
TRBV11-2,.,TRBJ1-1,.,TGTGCCAGCAGCTTAGGGCAGGGTACTACTGAAGCTTTCTTT,CASSLGQGTTEAFF
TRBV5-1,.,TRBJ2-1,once,TGCGCCAGCAGCTTGGCCTTAGGACAAATCTGGAATGAGCAGTTCTTC,CASSLALGQIWNEQFF
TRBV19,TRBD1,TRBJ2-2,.,TGTGCCAGTAGCCTTTCTGGGACAGGGAGGGTGGAGCTGTTTTTT,CASSLSGTGRVELFF
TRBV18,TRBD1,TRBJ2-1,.,TGTGCCAGCTCACCTTCCCGGGACAGGGAACGCGGGTTCTCCTACAATGAGCAGTTCTTC,CASSPSRDRERGFSYNEQFF
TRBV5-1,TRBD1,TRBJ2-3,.,TGCGCCAGCAGCTTGGGGGACAGGTTCGGAGATACGCAGTATTTT,CASSLGDRFGDTQYF
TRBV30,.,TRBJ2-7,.,TGTGCTTCGGGGGGTACAGGGTTGGGCGAGCAGTACTTC,CASGGTGLGEQYF
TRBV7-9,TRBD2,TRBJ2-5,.,TGTGCCAGCAACTTAGCGGGGCCCCAGTACTTC,CASNLAGPQYF
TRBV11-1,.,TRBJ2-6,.,TGTGCCAGCAGTAAAGGCTGGACTGGGGCCAACGTCCTGACTTTC,CASSKGWTGANVLTF
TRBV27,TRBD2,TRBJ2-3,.,TGTGCCAGCAGTTATAAATCTGGACTAGCCAGCGGAGATACGCAGTATTTT,CASSYKSGLASGDTQYF
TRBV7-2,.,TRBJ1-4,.,TGTGCCAGCAGCTCTAACTCAAGGTGGGGGAATGAAAAACTGTTTTTT,CASSSNSRWGNEKLFF
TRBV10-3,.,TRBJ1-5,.,TGTGCCATCAGTGTCGAAAGCAGGGGTCAGCCCCAGCATTTT,CAISVESRGQPQHF
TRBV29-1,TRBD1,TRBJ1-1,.,TGCAGCGTCGGGACAGGTTCGAACACTGAAGCTTTCTTT,CSVGTGSNTEAFF
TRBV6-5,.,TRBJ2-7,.,TGTGCCAGCAGAAGAGCAGCAGGGCCCTACGAGCAGTACTTC,CASRRAAGPYEQYF
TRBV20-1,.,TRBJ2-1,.,TGCAGTGTTGAGAGCTACAATGAGCAGTTCTTC,CSVESYNEQFF
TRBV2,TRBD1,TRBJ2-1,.,TGTGCCAGATCCGGGACAGGGGGAGGTGAGCAGTTCTTC,CARSGTGGGEQFF
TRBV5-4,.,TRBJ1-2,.,TGTGCCAGCAGCTTGAACGGTTTGTACACCTTC,CASSLNGLYTF
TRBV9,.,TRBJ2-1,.,TGTGCCAGCAGCCCTCCTGACGGTAACAATGAGCAGTTCTTC,CASSPPDGNNEQFF
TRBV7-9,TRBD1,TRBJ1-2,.,TGTGCCAGCAGCGTGGACAGGAACTATGGCTACACCTTC,CASSVDRNYGYTF
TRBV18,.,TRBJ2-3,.,TGTGCCAGCTCGCCGGCGGGGGCCACTAGAAGCACAGATACGCAGTATTTT,CASSPAGATRSTDTQYF
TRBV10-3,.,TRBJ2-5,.,TGTGCCATCAGTGGGAGTCCGGGGGAAGAGACCCAGTACTTC,CAISGSPGEETQYF
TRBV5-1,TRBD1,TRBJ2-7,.,TGCGCCAGCAGCACCGGACAGGGGTCCTACGAGCAGTACTTC,CASSTGQGSYEQYF
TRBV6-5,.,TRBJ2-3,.,TGTGCCAGCAAGAGCCTTAGCACAGATACGCAGTATTTT,CASKSLSTDTQYF
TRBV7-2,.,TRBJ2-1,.,TGTGCCAGCAGCCCGGACTACTCCTCCTACAATGAGCAGTTCTTC,CASSPDYSSYNEQFF
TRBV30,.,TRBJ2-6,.,TGTGCCTGGAGTGCGGGAGGGGCCAACGTCCTGACTTTC,CAWSAGGANVLTF
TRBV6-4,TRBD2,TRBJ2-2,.,TGTGCCAGCAGTGACAGTGTTGGACTAGCGGGAGAGTCGGGGACCGGGGAGCTGTTTTTT,CASSDSVGLAGESGTGELFF
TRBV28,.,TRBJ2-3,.,TGTGCCAGCAGGCAAACAGATACGCAGTATTTT,CASRQTDTQYF
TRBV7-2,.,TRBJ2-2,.,TGTGCCAGCAAGGCGGAGTCGAACACCGGGGAGCTGTTTTTT,CASKAESNTGELFF
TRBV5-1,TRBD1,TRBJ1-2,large,TGCGCCAGCAGCTCGGACCCGGGGACAGCGGATGGCTACACCTTC,CASSSDPGTADGYTF
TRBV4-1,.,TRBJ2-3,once,TGCGCCAGCAGCCAAGATCAGCCCCTGGTCCGTACAGATACGCAGTATTTT,CASSQDQPLVRTDTQYF
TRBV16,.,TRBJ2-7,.,TGTGCCAGCAGCCAACTCCAGGGGGGCGAGCAGTACTTC,CASSQLQGGEQYF
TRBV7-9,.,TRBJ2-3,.,TGTGCCAGCAGCTTTCCCCGGTATACGCAGTATTTT,CASSFPRYTQYF
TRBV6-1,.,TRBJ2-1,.,TGTGCCAGCAGTGAAGCTACATTAGCGAGAAAGGGGTTCTTC,CASSEATLARKGFF
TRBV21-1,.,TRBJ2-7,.,TGTGCCAGCAGCGGGCGACTAGCGGGGAGGGGCGAGCAGTACTTC,CASSGRLAGRGEQYF
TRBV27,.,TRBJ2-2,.,TGTGCCAGCAGTTTACAGGGCAGGGGAGGCACCGGGGAGCTGTTTTTT,CASSLQGRGGTGELFF
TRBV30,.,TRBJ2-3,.,TGTGCCTGGACTAGGGGGACTGGTAATACGCAGTATTTT,CAWTRGTGNTQYF
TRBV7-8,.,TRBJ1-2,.,TGTGCCAGCAGTCCCTACAGGGTTCCTAACTATGGCTACACCTTC,CASSPYRVPNYGYTF
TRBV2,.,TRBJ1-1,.,TGTGCCAGCAGGCCAAGGGTGGAAACTGAAGCTTTCTTT,CASRPRVETEAFF
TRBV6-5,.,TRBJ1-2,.,TGTGCCAGCAGTGCCAGGGTGGCTGGCTACACCTTC,CASSARVAGYTF
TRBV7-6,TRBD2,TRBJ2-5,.,TGTGCCAGCAGCTTAGCGGGAGGGAGGGCGGAGACCCAGTACTTC,CASSLAGGRAETQYF
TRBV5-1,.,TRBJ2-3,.,TGCGCCAGCAGTGGACAGTCCACAGATACGCAGTATTTT,CASSGQSTDTQYF
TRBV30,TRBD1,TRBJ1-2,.,TGTGCCTGCCTTCGGACAGGGGCTATAGGCTACACCTTC,CACLRTGAIGYTF
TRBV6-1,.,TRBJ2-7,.,TGTGCCAGCAGCCTAGCCCAGGCCTACGAGCAGTACTTC,CASSLAQAYEQYF
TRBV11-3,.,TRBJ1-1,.,TGTGCCAGCAGCCGTGGGGGATCAGGGCACACTGAAGCTTTCTTT,CASSRGGSGHTEAFF
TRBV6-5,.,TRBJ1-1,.,TGTGCCAGCAGTTTCCGGGACCCCGGCCTGAACACTGAAGCTTTCTTT,CASSFRDPGLNTEAFF
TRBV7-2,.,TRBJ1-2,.,TGTGCCAGCAGCTTAGGTTTATCGGGGTTGGCGGGTGGCTACACCTTC,CASSLGLSGLAGGYTF